This is a list of T cell receptor beta chains from one sample in a study of T cell responses to AZD1222 COVID-19 vaccine. TCRdb's copy holds only in-frame clones and misses some; the assay was immunoSEQ multiplex PCR. This table has roughly 150,000 clones, 80% to 95% appearing once. Here the sequenced sample was peripheral blood, taken on day 0 of AZD1222 vaccination. The receptors derive from an adult in good health. Both conserved end residues are part of each CDR3. Each record gives: clone size, V gene, J gene, D gene, CDR3 protein, CDR3 DNA. The D gene is left open where the match is weak. A clone size is listed for some rows: how often the clone was seen (once, few, many), or a class if it is expanded.

>NA|TRBV9|TRBJ1-1|NA
CASSVTGADTEAFF
TGTGCCAGCAGCGTAACCGGGGCGGACACTGAAGCTTTCTTT
>NA|TRBV7-9|TRBJ1-3|NA
CASSPSGNTIYF
TGTGCCAGCAGCCCCTCTGGAAACACCATATATTTT
>NA|TRBV29-1|TRBJ1-1|NA
CSVEPGQINTEAFF
TGCAGCGTTGAACCGGGACAAATTAACACTGAAGCTTTCTTT
>NA|TRBV2|TRBJ2-4|NA
CASSIGGTDFGHAKNIQYF
TGTGCCAGCAGTATCGGAGGGACAGATTTTGGCCATGCCAAAAACATTCAGTACTTC
>once|TRBV5-5|TRBJ1-5|NA
CASSPVVNSNQPQHF
TGTGCCAGCAGCCCCGTGGTAAATAGCAATCAGCCCCAGCATTTT
>once|TRBV20-1|TRBJ2-3|TRBD2
CSASRGGTDTQYF
TGCAGTGCTAGTCGGGGGGGGACAGATACGCAGTATTTT
>NA|TRBV29-1|TRBJ2-1|TRBD2
CSVVKRERNEQFF
TGCAGCGTTGTTAAGCGGGAGAGAAATGAGCAGTTCTTC
>NA|TRBV5-1|TRBJ1-1|NA
CASSLTGYTEAFF
TGCGCCAGCAGCTTGACGGGGTACACTGAAGCTTTCTTT
>few|TRBV2|TRBJ1-2|TRBD1
CASSLTGVDYGYTF
TGTGCCAGCAGCCTCACAGGGGTCGACTATGGCTACACCTTC
>NA|TRBV3-1/TRBV3-2|TRBJ2-3|NA
CASNPRDPDTQYF
TGTGCCAGCAACCCCAGGGACCCAGATACGCAGTATTTT
>NA|TRBV2|TRBJ1-5|NA
CASSLSQPQHF
TGTGCCAGCAGTTTGAGTCAGCCCCAGCATTTT
>NA|TRBV6-5|TRBJ1-3|NA
CASSGQPSGNTIYF
TGTGCCAGCAGCGGACAACCCTCTGGAAACACCATATATTTT
>NA|TRBV29-1|TRBJ1-2|TRBD1
CSVLPSGQTTRYGYTF
TGCAGCGTCCTACCCTCGGGACAGACTACGCGGTATGGCTACACCTTC
>NA|TRBV29-1|TRBJ2-3|TRBD2
CSVESLADYTDTQYF
TGCAGCGTTGAATCACTAGCGGACTACACAGATACGCAGTATTTT
>NA|TRBV5-5|TRBJ1-6|TRBD1
CASSLGRTGSSYNSPLHF
TGTGCCAGCAGCTTGGGCCGGACAGGAAGCTCCTATAATTCACCCCTCCACTTT
>NA|TRBV4-1|TRBJ2-3|NA
CASSQGQVSTDTQYF
TGCGCCAGCAGCCAGGGGCAGGTAAGCACAGATACGCAGTATTTT
>once|TRBV6-2/TRBV6-3|TRBJ1-5|NA
CASSPTGRNQPQHF
TGTGCCAGCAGCCCCACAGGCCGCAATCAGCCCCAGCATTTT
>NA|TRBV3-1/TRBV3-2|TRBJ1-6|NA
CASSQEGTAYNSPLHF
TGTGCCAGCAGCCAAGAAGGCACAGCGTATAATTCACCCCTCCACTTT
>NA|TRBV25-1|TRBJ2-2|TRBD2
CASSESGAGGKTGELFF
TGTGCCAGCAGTGAATCAGGAGCGGGAGGGAAGACCGGGGAGCTGTTTTTT
>once|TRBV18|TRBJ2-4|TRBD1
CASSPQSGGTGKNIQYF
TGTGCCAGCTCACCCCAATCAGGGGGTACGGGCAAAAACATTCAGTACTTC
>NA|TRBV6-1|TRBJ2-7|NA
CASSEWGADTYEQYF
TGTGCCAGCAGTGAATGGGGGGCCGATACCTACGAGCAGTACTTC
>NA|TRBV19|TRBJ2-3|TRBD1
CASSGKDRGLADTQYF
TGTGCCAGTAGTGGCAAGGACAGGGGGTTGGCAGATACGCAGTATTTT
>once|TRBV7-9|TRBJ2-6|NA
CASSLDASGANVLTF
TGTGCCAGCAGCCTGGATGCCTCTGGGGCCAACGTCCTGACTTTC
>NA|TRBV19|TRBJ2-1|TRBD2
CASSIAWTSGWNEQFF
TGTGCCAGTAGTATAGCTTGGACTAGCGGGTGGAATGAGCAGTTCTTC
>NA|TRBV7-9|TRBJ2-7|NA
CASRAGTSYEQYF
TGTGCCAGCAGGGCAGGGACCTCCTACGAGCAGTACTTC
>NA|TRBV5-4|TRBJ2-1|TRBD2
CASSLELAGGGDNEQFF
TGTGCCAGCAGCTTGGAACTAGCGGGGGGAGGAGACAATGAGCAGTTCTTC
>NA|TRBV6-5|TRBJ2-2|NA
CASSYSWGALPGELFF
TGTGCCAGCAGTTACTCGTGGGGCGCTTTACCCGGGGAGCTGTTTTTT
>NA|TRBV11-2|TRBJ2-7|TRBD2
CASRGWKGGSYEQYF
TGTGCCAGCAGGGGGTGGAAGGGAGGGTCCTACGAGCAGTACTTC
>NA|TRBV5-6|TRBJ2-2|NA
CASSFSGLLTGELFF
TGTGCCAGCAGCTTTTCGGGACTCCTCACCGGGGAGCTGTTTTTT
>NA|TRBV4-3|TRBJ1-1|NA
CASSQQGRSTEAFF
TGCGCCAGCAGCCAACAGGGGAGGAGCACTGAAGCTTTCTTT
>NA|TRBV10-3|TRBJ1-1|NA
CAISERGMNTEAFF
TGTGCCATCAGTGAAAGGGGGATGAACACTGAAGCTTTCTTT
>once|TRBV6-5|TRBJ1-5|NA
CATSDMGGNQPQHF
TGTGCCACCAGCGACATGGGCGGCAATCAGCCCCAGCATTTT
>once|TRBV29-1|TRBJ2-3|NA
CSVEDFGDFPSTDTQYF
TGCAGCGTTGAAGATTTCGGGGACTTCCCTAGCACAGATACGCAGTATTTT
>once|TRBV6-5|TRBJ2-2|NA
CASSQNAPQLFF
TGTGCCAGCAGTCAGAACGCCCCCCAGCTGTTTTTT
>NA|TRBV5-5|TRBJ1-5|NA
CASSRQGSSQPQHF
TGTGCCAGCAGCCGCCAGGGTTCGAGTCAGCCCCAGCATTTT
>NA|TRBV18|TRBJ1-2|NA
CASSPGGVSAYGYTF
TGTGCCAGCTCACCAGGCGGGGTGAGTGCCTATGGCTACACCTTC
>NA|TRBV18|TRBJ2-3|NA
CASSPGTARTDTQYF
TGTGCCAGCTCACCTGGGACGGCGAGGACAGATACGCAGTATTTT
>NA|TRBV27|TRBJ1-2|NA
CASSLWGGQGYTF
TGTGCCAGCAGTTTATGGGGAGGGCAGGGCTACACCTTC
>NA|TRBV29-1|TRBJ2-7|NA
CSVGRDRNLGAYEQYF
TGCAGCGTTGGCCGGGACCGCAACCTAGGGGCCTACGAGCAGTACTTC
>NA|TRBV5-5|TRBJ1-1|NA
CASSWDTFGDTEAFF
TGTGCCAGCAGCTGGGACACCTTCGGGGACACTGAAGCTTTCTTT
>once|TRBV11-2|TRBJ2-1|NA
CASAPGPGLANNEQFF
TGTGCCAGCGCCCCTGGCCCCGGGCTAGCAAACAATGAGCAGTTCTTC
>NA|TRBV14|TRBJ2-2|NA
CASSQDYRRTGELFF
TGTGCCAGCAGCCAAGATTATCGCAGAACCGGGGAGCTGTTTTTT
>NA|TRBV18|TRBJ2-7|NA
CASSNRVSYEQYF
TGTGCCAGCTCCAACAGGGTATCCTACGAGCAGTACTTC
>NA|TRBV3-1/TRBV3-2|TRBJ1-5|NA
CASSQGGSNQPQHF
TGTGCCAGCAGCCAGGGTGGTAGCAATCAGCCCCAGCATTTT
>NA|TRBV4-1|TRBJ1-5|TRBD1
CASSHDPGQGAENFMNQPQHF
TGCGCCAGCAGCCACGATCCGGGACAGGGGGCCGAGAATTTTATGAATCAGCCCCAGCATTTT
>NA|TRBV18|TRBJ1-1|NA
CASSPSNRVMNTEAFF
TGTGCCAGCTCACCCAGTAACAGGGTTATGAACACTGAAGCTTTCTTT
>NA|TRBV27|TRBJ1-5|NA
CASSPGGHRQPQHF
TGTGCCAGCAGCCCCGGGGGGCATAGGCAGCCCCAGCATTTT
>NA|TRBV7-6|TRBJ2-5|NA
CASSAGSWRGTGETQYF
TGTGCCAGCAGCGCAGGATCTTGGCGGGGGACAGGAGAGACCCAGTACTTC
>NA|TRBV5-5|TRBJ1-5|TRBD1
CASSSTGVGQPQHF
TGTGCCAGCAGCTCCACAGGGGTTGGTCAGCCCCAGCATTTT
>few|TRBV10-3|TRBJ2-1|NA
CAISFPRAGVGRGVTYNEQFF
TGTGCCATCAGTTTCCCACGGGCAGGAGTCGGGCGCGGGGTCACCTACAATGAGCAGTTCTTC
>NA|TRBV5-1|TRBJ2-7|NA
CASSLVGGYEQYF
TGCGCCAGCAGCTTGGTGGGCGGCTACGAGCAGTACTTC
>NA|TRBV5-6|TRBJ1-4|NA
CASSPTGQPNEKLFF
TGTGCCAGCAGTCCAACTGGACAGCCTAATGAAAAACTGTTTTTT
>NA|TRBV20-1|TRBJ2-3|NA
CSARVVGTQYF
TGCAGTGCTAGAGTTGTAGGAACGCAGTATTTT
>NA|TRBV11-1|TRBJ2-5|NA
CASATGLRETQYF
TGTGCCTCCGCGACAGGCCTGAGAGAGACCCAGTACTTC
>NA|TRBV5-1|TRBJ2-7|NA
CASSLQGFTYEQYF
TGCGCCAGCAGTTTACAGGGATTTACCTACGAGCAGTACTTC
>NA|TRBV7-3|TRBJ2-1|NA
CASSYLNEQFF
TGTGCCAGCAGTTACCTTAATGAGCAGTTCTTC